The next 5 T cell receptor beta chains were all read from a single sample in a study of graft-versus-host responses after intestinal transplantation. Their target antigens are unknown. The protocol was immunoSEQ multiplex PCR, while the TCRdb copy is restricted to in-frame clones and leaves out a portion. The repertoire includes about 47,000 clones, approximately 95% of them detected once, and about 0.23% sits in the top ten. The sequencing used unstimulated CD8+ T cells sorted from spleen or lymph node cells, collected before transplant. The source of these receptors is a human donor who was the organ donor for an intestinal transplant.

The rearrangement joins TRBV27 to TRBJ1-1, with a weak D call TRBD1 (5 bases). Trimming pared 0 bases from V and 4 bases from J, leaving 6 bases between. Germline lookup yields CDR1 MNHEY and CDR2 SMNVEV (reference sequence). The CDR3 sequence is 13 residues long. In DNA form, the CDR3 reads TGTGCCAGCAGTTTATCTACAGGCACTGAAGCTTTCTTT. Its translation: CASSLSTGTEAFF.

V and J are TRBV5-5 and TRBJ1-1, with D unclear. Trimming pared 0 bases from V and 8 bases from J, leaving 8 bases between. The V gene's germline CDR1 is SGHKS and CDR2 YYEKEE (reference sequence). CDR3 length equals 12 residues. CDR3 sequence reads: CASSLVLEEAFF. CDR3 in DNA: TGTGCCAGCAGCTTGGTGCTGGAGGAAGCTTTCTTT.

The chain couples TRBV4-3 to TRBJ2-2, with 9 bases identical to TRBD1. CDR1 LGHNA and CDR2 YSLEER come from the germline V gene. The junction had 12 bases not matched to a gene; V was cut back by 0 bases and J by 4 bases. This CDR3 region has 19 residues. Written as DNA, the CDR3 is TGCGCCAGCAGCCAAGATTTTTCTTCGGACAGGGGAGTCACCGGGGAGCTGTTTTTT. It encodes CASSQDFSSDRGVTGELFF.

The CDR3 sequence: CASRDDSLYGYTF. In DNA, the CDR3 is TGCGCCAGCAGAGATGACAGCCTCTATGGCTACACCTTC. The genes are TRBV10-2 and TRBJ1-2, with a tentative D call TRBD1 (5 bases). Trimming stripped 6 bases from V and 4 bases from J, with 12 bases between. The CDR3 length is 13 residues. Germline V gene data show CDR1 as WSHSY and CDR2 as SAAADI.

V and J are TRBV13 and TRBJ1-1, with TRBD1 identical over 8 bases. V was clipped by 5 bases and J by 2 bases; unmatched bases: 16. There are 18 residues in the CDR3. The germline V gene has CDR1 PRHDT and CDR2 FYEKMQ (reference sequence). CDR3 in amino acids: CASSNPGQVGGTNTEAFF. The CDR3 nucleotides read TGTGCCAGCAGCAATCCGGGACAGGTAGGGGGCACAAACACTGAAGCTTTCTTT.